These 30 T cell receptor beta chains were sequenced from one sample in a study of T cell responses to AZD1222 COVID-19 vaccine. TCRdb's table, derived via immunoSEQ multiplex PCR, lists solely in-frame clones and lacks some. This sample has 100,000 to 150,000 clones, with about 92% found just once. The sample here was peripheral blood, taken on day 0 of AZD1222 vaccination. Source of these receptors: an adult in good health.

The count of this clone is one. This chain uses TRBV7-2 with TRBJ2-2, with D possibly matching TRBD2 (6 bases). V was pared by 1 base and J by 6 bases, with 15 bases between. In germline, CDR1 is SGHTA, CDR2 FQGNSA. CDR3 length equals 16 residues. The CDR3 DNA is TGTGCCAGCAGCTTAGTAGCCCTAGCGCCCGCCGGGGAGCTGTTTTTT. Translating it yields CASSLVALAPAGELFF. The variable domain in full, completed from reference TRBV7-2 and TRBJ2-2, reads GAGVSQSPSNKVTEKGKDVELRCDPISGHTALYWYRQSLGQGLEFLIYFQGNSAPDKSGLPSDRFSAERTGGSVSTLTIQRTQQEDSAVYLCASSLVALAPAGELFFGEGSRLTVL.

The rearrangement joins TRBV10-2 to TRBJ1-3; D is undetermined. Trimming pared 4 bases from V and 2 bases from J, leaving 6 bases between. Germline V gene sequence: CDR1 WSHSY, CDR2 SAAADI. The CDR3 is made up of 13 amino acids. The CDR3 region is CASSVSAGNTIYF. The CDR3 bases are TGCGCCAGCAGTGTTAGCGCTGGAAACACCATATATTTT.

This clone was picked up one time. The rearrangement links TRBV5-6 to TRBJ2-5; 7 bases match TRBD1. This CDR3 region has 14 residues. Trimming removed 0 bases from V and 2 bases from J; junction bases left unmatched: 1. CDR1 and CDR2 from the germline V gene are SGHDT and YYEEEE. The DNA of the CDR3 is TGTGCCAGCAGCTTGGGGACAGGTCAAGAGACCCAGTACTTC. Protein product: CASSLGTGQETQYF.

The rearrangement uses TRBV19 and TRBJ2-5; possibly TRBD2 for D (6 bases). The CDR3 contains 15 residues. CDR1 is LNHDA and CDR2 is SQIVND in the germline V gene (reference sequence). Trimming stripped 6 bases from V and 5 bases from J, with 19 bases between. CDR3 loop: CASSRTGGARETQYF. As DNA, the CDR3 is TGTGCCAGTAGCCGAACTGGAGGGGCCAGGGAGACCCAGTACTTC. Full variable domain (remainder filled in from reference TRBV19 and TRBJ2-5): DGGITQSPKYLFRKEGQNVTLSCEQNLNHDAMYWYRQDPGQGLRLIYYSQIVNDFQKGDIAEGYSVSREKKESFPLTVTSAQKNPTAFYLCASSRTGGARETQYFGPGTRLLVL.

The CDR3 region is CASSQGTGDGETQYF. The DNA for the CDR3 is TGCGCCAGCAGCCAAGGGACAGGGGACGGAGAGACCCAGTACTTC. The chain has TRBV4-3 and TRBJ2-5; 9 nucleotides align to TRBD1. The germline CDR1 and CDR2 sequences are LGHNA and YSLEER. The V and J ends lost 1 base and 4 bases, in that order; junction bases with no gene match: 4. The CDR3 totals 15 residues.

The V and J genes are TRBV4-1 and TRBJ1-2; D is possibly TRBD1 (5 bases). This CDR3 has 15 amino acids. Germline V gene sequence: CDR1 MGHRA, CDR2 YSYEKL. V lost 0 bases to trimming and J lost 3 bases, with 11 bases between them. This CDR3 reads CASSQDKRDYYGYTF. The CDR3, as DNA: TGCGCCAGCAGCCAAGATAAGAGGGACTACTATGGCTACACCTTC.

This sequence joins TRBV12-5 and TRBJ1-2; no clear D. This CDR3 has 11 amino acids. Germline CDR1 LGHNT, CDR2 FRNRAP. Trimming left V 4 bases short and J 7 bases short, with 7 bases between. The DNA for the CDR3 is TGTGCTAGTGGTTCCGAGGGTGGCTACACCTTC. Translated: CASGSEGGYTF.

The chain employs TRBV5-1 and TRBJ1-2; D call uncertain. Germline lookup yields CDR1 SGHRS and CDR2 YFSETQ. V shed 0 bases and J shed 5 bases, with 5 bases lying between them. The CDR3 runs 12 residues. The CDR3 DNA reads TGCGCCAGCAGCTTGGAAGGGTATGGCTACACCTTC. Translation gives CASSLEGYGYTF.

The genes are TRBV6-2 or TRBV6-3 and TRBJ1-5, with D perhaps TRBD1 (5 bases). The germline V gene encodes CDR1 MNHEY and CDR2 SVGEGT. The V end lost 6 bases, the J end lost 2 bases, and 17 bases lay between the germline ends. CDR3 length: 16 amino acids. DNA of the CDR3: TGTGCCAGCAGCCGGATTGGGTTAGGGGGCAATCAGCCCCAGCATTTT. It is translated as CASSRIGLGGNQPQHF.

The chain couples TRBV28 to TRBJ1-2; D is unresolved. This CDR3 contains 16 residues. Trimming stripped 3 bases from V and 0 bases from J, with 14 bases between. Germline CDR1 reads MDHEN; CDR2 reads SYDVKM. This CDR3 reads CASSFLKSTTNYGYTF. The CDR3 DNA reads as TGTGCCAGCAGTTTTCTTAAGTCAACCACTAACTATGGCTACACCTTC.

The rearrangement links TRBV5-6 to TRBJ2-1, with D tentatively TRBD1 or TRBD2 (5 bases each). The CDR3 runs 14 residues. Trimming shortened V by 2 bases and J by 10 bases, and 16 bases separated the two germline ends. CDR1 SGHDT and CDR2 YYEEEE come from the germline V gene. CDR3 sequence reads: CASSFGTESVEQFF. The CDR3 DNA reads as TGTGCCAGCAGCTTCGGGACGGAGTCCGTGGAGCAGTTCTTC.

Comments on this clone: One end of the junction fails to match germline, which may point to a read error. CDR3 coding DNA: TGTGCCAGCAGAATCCGAGCAGGGGGTGCTGACTTT. Translated: CASRIRAGGADF. V usage is TRBV6-6 and J usage is TRBJ1-1, with TRBD1 identical over 7 bases. CDR3 length: 12 amino acids. CDR1 MNHNY and CDR2 SVGAGI come from the germline V gene (reference sequence).

The chain joins TRBV7-8 to TRBJ2-7, with D hard to call. Trimming removed 5 bases at V and 2 bases at J, with 10 bases between. The length of the CDR3 is 13 residues. Germline V gene sequence: CDR1 SGHVS, CDR2 FQNEAQ. CDR3 in DNA: TGTGCCAGCAGCCGCGGACCCGCCTACGAGCAGTACTTC. Amino acids: CASSRGPAYEQYF. Full variable domain (outside the CDR3, taken from reference TRBV7-8 and TRBJ2-7): GAGVSQSPRYKVAKRGQDVALRCDPISGHVSLFWYQQALGQGPEFLTYFQNEAQLDKSGLPSDRFFAERPEGSVSTLKIQRTQQEDSAVYLCASSRGPAYEQYFGPGTRLTVT.

This sequence joins TRBV24-1 and TRBJ1-1; D gene unclear. Between the trimmed V and J ends, which lost 5 bases and 1 base, there was a span of 10 bases. Germline CDR1 reads KGHDR; CDR2 reads SFDVKD. The CDR3 consists of 14 residues. The CDR3 loop reads CATSGGGRNTEAFF. Here the CDR3 DNA reads TGTGCCACCAGTGGCGGAGGGCGGAACACTGAAGCTTTCTTT.

The chain combines TRBV27 with TRBJ2-3; no reliable D call. The ends were cut back, 6 bases at V and 4 bases at J, with 17 bases in the middle. The CDR3 is 15 amino acids. Germline CDR1 reads MNHEY; CDR2 reads SMNVEV (reference sequence). CDR3 in DNA: TGTGCCAGCAGCCAGGACCCCGTCCGAGCAGATACGCAGTATTTT. It yields the protein CASSQDPVRADTQYF.

The gene calls are TRBV30 and TRBJ1-5; 8 bases map to TRBD1. The germline gives CDR1 GTSNPN, CDR2 SVGIG (reference sequence). This CDR3 is 17 amino acids long. Trimming cost V 3 bases and J 3 bases; bases outside gene matches: 13. CDR3 sequence: CAWSKSSGTGDNQPQHF. The CDR3 nucleotides are TGTGCCTGGAGCAAGTCCTCCGGGACAGGCGACAATCAGCCCCAGCATTTT.

A single count supports this clone. The J gene is TRBJ1-1, the V gene TRBV5-1, with a possible D match to TRBD1 (5 bases). V lost 7 bases, J lost 5 bases, and 15 bases lay in between. Germline CDR1 and CDR2: SGHRS and YFSETQ. CDR3 length: 13 residues. This chain's CDR3 is CASATGGETEAFF. Written as DNA, the CDR3 is TGCGCCAGCGCTACAGGTGGAGAGACTGAAGCTTTCTTT.

The chain uses TRBV7-2 and TRBJ2-3, with TRBD2 identical over 12 bases. The ends lost 4 bases at V and 0 bases at J; junction bases unmatched: 8. The CDR3 has 18 amino acids. Germline V CDR1 and CDR2: SGHTA, FQGNSA. The CDR3 here is CASSSGLAGFTSTDTQYF. DNA for the CDR3: TGTGCCAGCAGCTCCGGACTAGCGGGGTTTACTAGCACAGATACGCAGTATTTT.

This clone came up a few times. This chain links TRBV6-5 with TRBJ2-7; D perhaps matches TRBD2 (6 bases). Trimming removed 6 bases from V and 5 bases from J, with 17 bases in between. The CDR3 runs to 14 residues. Germline-derived CDR1 and CDR2 are MNHEY and SVGAGI. This CDR3 reads CASRGPGVGHEQYF. The CDR3 DNA reads as TGTGCCAGCAGGGGGCCGGGAGTAGGCCACGAGCAGTACTTC.

The rearrangement links TRBV19 to TRBJ2-5; no definite D call. V lost 1 base to trimming and J lost 1 base, with 7 bases between them. CDR3 length: 14 residues. Per germline, CDR1 LNHDA and CDR2 SQIVND (reference sequence). CDR3: CASSIVSSQETQYF. The CDR3 region has the DNA TGTGCCAGTAGTATAGTCAGCAGCCAAGAGACCCAGTACTTC.

J is TRBJ2-3 and V is TRBV5-4; 9 positions match TRBD2. Losses at the gene ends were 4 bases for V and 4 bases for J; bases not matched to a gene: 10. The CDR3 is 16 residues long. Looked up from germline, CDR1 is SGHNT and CDR2 is YYREEE (reference sequence). CDR3 coding DNA: TGTGCCAGCAGCATCCAGCGGGGGGCGGTATCAGATACGCAGTATTTT. Protein product: CASSIQRGAVSDTQYF. Complete variable domain (other parts from reference TRBV5-4 and TRBJ2-3): ETGVTQSPTHLIKTRGQQVTLRCSSQSGHNTVSWYQQALGQGPQFIFQYYREEENGRGNFPPRFSGLQFPNYSSELNVNALELDDSALYLCASSIQRGAVSDTQYFGPGTRLTVL.

This chain connects TRBV15 to TRBJ2-7; 11 nucleotides agree with TRBD2. Germline V gene lookup returns CDR1 LNHNV and CDR2 YYDKDF (reference sequence). The CDR3 is 15 residues long. The ends lost 3 bases at V and 4 bases at J; junction bases unmatched: 5. The CDR3 here is CATSSRLAGRYEQYF. The CDR3 DNA is TGTGCCACCAGCAGCCGACTAGCGGGACGGTACGAGCAGTACTTC.

This chain's CDR3 is CASSSHYEQYF. CDR3 coding DNA: TGTGCCAGCAGCTCGCACTACGAGCAGTACTTC. This rearrangement joins TRBV7-7 to TRBJ2-7; no clear D. The CDR3 length is 11 residues. Germline CDR1 and CDR2: SSHAT and FNYEAQ (reference sequence). Trimming pared 4 bases from V and 3 bases from J, leaving 4 bases between.

The table lists this clone with a count of one. The V gene is TRBV19, the J gene TRBJ2-7; 8 bases are shared with TRBD1. Germline CDR1 reads LNHDA; CDR2 reads SQIVND (reference sequence). This CDR3 is built from 14 residues. J gave up 2 bases and V 5 bases, and 5 bases lay outside the gene matches. The CDR3 region is CASSAGTGPYEQYF. The CDR3 DNA reads TGTGCCAGTAGTGCCGGGACAGGACCCTACGAGCAGTACTTC.

In the case of this clone: Other DNA variants within this sample encode the same CDR3. This chain uses TRBV6-2 or TRBV6-3 with TRBJ1-2, with D perhaps TRBD1 (5 bases). Germline V gene data show CDR1 as MNHEY and CDR2 as SVGEGT. The CDR3 sequence is 11 residues long. V gave up 2 bases and J gave up 8 bases, with 6 bases separating them. CDR3 in DNA: TGTGCCAGCAGTTACGGGGGAGGCTACACCTTC. It encodes CASSYGGGYTF.

This clone has only a few counts. This chain connects TRBV12-3 or TRBV12-4 to TRBJ2-5; a weak D match, TRBD1 (6 bases). The CDR3 sequence is 13 residues long. Deletions cut 7 bases from V and 5 bases from J, with 14 bases between. This chain's CDR3 is CASTLQGSETQYF. The CDR3 DNA follows: TGTGCCAGCACCCTCCAGGGGTCGGAGACCCAGTACTTC.

This rearrangement joins TRBV7-2 to TRBJ2-5; 9 bases fit TRBD2. CDR1 is SGHTA and CDR2 is FQGNSA in the germline V gene. V trimming: 4 bases; J trimming: 2 bases; junction bases outside the gene matches: 8. The CDR3 extends over 16 amino acids. CDR3 amino acids: CASSSALAGWQETQYF. DNA of the CDR3: TGTGCCAGCAGCTCAGCCCTAGCGGGGTGGCAAGAGACCCAGTACTTC.

The CDR3 is CASSVVSGSYEQYF. The CDR3 region has the DNA TGTGCCAGCAGCGTAGTTTCGGGATCATACGAGCAGTACTTC. The chain couples TRBV9 to TRBJ2-7, with D tentatively TRBD2 (5 bases). Germline V CDR1 and CDR2: SGDLS, YYNGEE. Trimming shortened V by 0 bases and J by 4 bases, and 11 bases separated the two germline ends. The CDR3 loop spans 14 amino acids. Complete variable domain (other parts from reference TRBV9 and TRBJ2-7): DSGVTQTPKHLITATGQRVTLRCSPRSGDLSVYWYQQSLDQGLQFLIQYYNGEERAKGNILERFSAQQFPDLHSELNLSSLELGDSALYFCASSVVSGSYEQYFGPGTRLTVT.

This sequence joins TRBV5-1 and TRBJ1-2; D may be TRBD1 (6 bases). The CDR3 sequence is 15 residues long. The ends were cut back, 5 bases at V and 7 bases at J, with 21 bases in the middle. Germline loops: CDR1 SGHRS, CDR2 YFSETQ. The CDR3 here is CASRSLLQGTFGYTF. CDR3 sequence (DNA): TGCGCCAGCAGAAGCCTACTACAGGGAACCTTTGGCTACACCTTC.

The rearrangement links TRBV19 to TRBJ2-1; no definite D call. The germline V and J ends were trimmed by 10 bases and 0 bases, with 13 bases remaining between them. Per the germline V gene, CDR1 is LNHDA and CDR2 is SQIVND (reference sequence). The CDR3 spans 14 residues. CDR3 amino acids: CATLSVSSYNEQFF. The CDR3 DNA reads TGTGCCACCCTGTCGGTTAGCTCCTACAATGAGCAGTTCTTC.